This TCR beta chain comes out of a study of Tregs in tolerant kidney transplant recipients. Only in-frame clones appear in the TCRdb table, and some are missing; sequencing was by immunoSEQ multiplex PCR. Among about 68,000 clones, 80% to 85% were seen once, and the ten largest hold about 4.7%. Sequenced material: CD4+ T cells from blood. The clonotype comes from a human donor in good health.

The DNA for the CDR3 is TGTGCCAGCAGCTGGGCCCGCACCGGGGAGCTGTTTTTT. This codes for CASSWARTGELFF. The V and J genes are TRBV7-7 and TRBJ2-2; D unclear. Deletions cut 4 bases from V and 4 bases from J, with 7 bases between. This CDR3 has 13 amino acids. Germline V gene lookup returns CDR1 SSHAT and CDR2 FNYEAQ (reference sequence).